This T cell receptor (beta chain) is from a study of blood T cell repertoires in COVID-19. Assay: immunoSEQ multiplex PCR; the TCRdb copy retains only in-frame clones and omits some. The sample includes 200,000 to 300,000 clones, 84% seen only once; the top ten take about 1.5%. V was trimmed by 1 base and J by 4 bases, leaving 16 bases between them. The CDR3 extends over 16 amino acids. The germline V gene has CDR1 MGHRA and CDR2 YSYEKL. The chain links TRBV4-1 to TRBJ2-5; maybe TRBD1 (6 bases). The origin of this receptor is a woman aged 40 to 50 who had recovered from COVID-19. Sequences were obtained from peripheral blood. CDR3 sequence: CASSQVGARGLETQYF. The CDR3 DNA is TGCGCCAGCAGCCAAGTCGGCGCCAGGGGCCTAGAGACCCAGTACTTC.